This entry lists 31 T cell receptor beta chains sequenced from one sample in a study of T cell repertoires in cytomegalovirus infection. TCRdb reprocessed the reads via MiXCR and lists one record per CDR3 protein. Among about 450,000 distinct CDR3 sequences listed, approximately 30% were seen once. The sample comprised PBMCs. These receptors were obtained from a human donor in good health (CMV status not recorded). Some clones in this sample may be carry-over from other donors' samples.

This chain connects TRBV27 to TRBJ1-5; 8 bases map to TRBD1. The DNA matches TRBJ2-3 better at its end, which makes the J call doubtful. The CDR3 has 17 amino acids. CDR1 MNHEY and CDR2 SMNVEV come from the germline V gene (reference sequence). CDR3 bases: TGTGCCAGCAGTTTACGATGGGACAGGTTCCTCAATCAGCCCCAGTATTTT. Residues: CASSLRWDRFLNQPQYF.

The chain employs TRBV2 and TRBJ2-2; tentative D call: TRBD1 (5 bases). This CDR3 has 16 amino acids. V lost 4 bases, J lost 0 bases, and 12 bases lay in between. Germline CDR1 and CDR2: SNHLY and FYNNEI. This CDR3 is CASSGQQVANTGELFF. The CDR3 nucleotides read TGTGCCAGCAGTGGACAGCAAGTCGCGAACACCGGGGAGCTGTTTTTT.

With regard to this clonotype: A much larger clone differs from this one at a single base, so this may be a read error. V usage is TRBV19 and J usage is TRBJ1-1, with D unresolved. V lost 7 bases and J 5 bases, leaving 14 bases between the germline ends. Germline V CDR1 and CDR2: LNHDA, SQIVND (reference sequence). The CDR3 has 13 amino acids. For the CDR3, the DNA is TGTGCCAGTACCCCTCAGGTGAGGACTGAAGCTTTCTTT. It yields the protein CASTPQVRTEAFF.

This clonotype came up a few times. This sequence joins TRBV15 and TRBJ1-1; D possibly corresponds to TRBD1 (6 bases). Trimming cost V 8 bases and J 0 bases, with 10 bases left between them. This CDR3 is 13 amino acids long. The germline V gene has CDR1 LNHNV and CDR2 YYDKDF (reference sequence). CDR3 amino acids: CATGTPMNTEAFF. CDR3 DNA sequence: TGTGCCACCGGGACACCCATGAACACTGAAGCTTTCTTT.

In regard to this clonotype: This CDR3 is missing its conserved last phenylalanine or tryptophan, likely due to a read error. This chain links TRBV5-6 with TRBJ2-7, with TRBD2 as a possible D gene (6 bases). The CDR3 consists of 14 residues. Germline lookup yields CDR1 SGHDT and CDR2 YYEEEE. With 2 bases removed from V and 2 bases from J, the gap between germline ends came to 11 bases. CDR3 nucleotides: TGTGCCAGCAGCTTAAGGAGGGGCACCTACGAGCAGTACTTA. It encodes CASSLRRGTYEQYL.

The genes are TRBV18 and TRBJ1-5; TRBD1 matches 7 bases. Trimming took 3 bases from V and 4 from J; bases not matched to a gene: 9. This CDR3 contains 16 residues. Germline lookup yields CDR1 KGHSH and CDR2 LQKENI. The CDR3 is CASSPETGNRNQPQHF. The CDR3, as DNA: TGTGCCAGCTCACCGGAGACAGGGAATAGGAATCAGCCCCAGCATTTT.

Of note for this clonotype: This may be a read error, as it is one base from a much larger clone. The V gene is TRBV5-5, the J gene TRBJ1-5; 8 bases are a match to TRBD1. Germline CDR1 is SGHKS and CDR2 is YYEKEE (reference sequence). The CDR3 contains 20 residues. The ends lost 3 bases at V and 1 base at J; junction bases unmatched: 18. This CDR3 reads CASSSLPRQGLGRSNQPQHF. CDR3 nucleotides: TGTGCCAGCAGCTCCCTACCCCGACAGGGGCTGGGTAGAAGCAATCAGCCCCAGCATTTT. The full variable domain, its missing parts supplied by reference TRBV5-5 and TRBJ1-5, is DAGVTQSPTHLIKTRGQQVTLRCSPISGHKSVSWYQQVLGQGPQFIFQYYEKEERGRGNFPDRFSARQFPNYSSELNVNALLLGDSALYLCASSSLPRQGLGRSNQPQHFGDGTRLSIL.

This clonotype was recorded at least ten times. The genes are TRBV7-2 and TRBJ1-4; 9 nucleotides match TRBD1. CDR1 SGHTA and CDR2 FQGNSA come from the germline V gene. This CDR3 spans 17 amino acids. V lost 1 base, J lost 3 bases, and 6 bases stayed unmatched. In nucleotides, the CDR3 is TGTGCCAGCAGCTTAGGGCGGGGGACAGGGCCTAATGAAAAACTGTTTTTT. Its translation: CASSLGRGTGPNEKLFF.

This CDR3 reads CASSLSGLVVNTEAFF. CDR3 sequence (DNA): TGTGCCAGCAGTCTGAGTGGCCTGGTGGTGAACACTGAAGCTTTCTTT. V and J are TRBV6-2 or TRBV6-3 and TRBJ1-1; D is uncertain. The V and J ends lost 5 bases and 0 bases respectively, with 16 bases between them. The germline V gene encodes CDR1 MNHEY and CDR2 SVGEGT. The CDR3 runs 16 residues.

Concerning this clonotype: One end of the junction does not line up with germline, which may come from a read error. The chain joins TRBV5-3 to TRBJ1-2; the D is unclear. TRBV5-3 is designated an ORF whose function remains uncertain. The CDR3 has 15 amino acids. For the CDR3, the DNA is TGTGCCAGCAGCTCTACTCCCGGGCCCCCGAGTGGCTACACCTTC. Translated: CASSSTPGPPSGYTF.

There are many counts of this clonotype. The chain is built from TRBV27 and TRBJ2-7; 9 bases line up with TRBD1. Trimming took 5 bases from V and 3 from J; bases not matched to a gene: 2. Germline CDR1 MNHEY, CDR2 SMNVEV (reference sequence). The CDR3 extends over 13 amino acids. The CDR3 DNA is TGTGCCAGCAGTGGGACAGGGAGCTACGAGCAGTACTTC. Amino acids: CASSGTGSYEQYF.

This clonotype showed up just once. The chain joins TRBV18 to TRBJ1-1, with D maybe TRBD1 (6 bases). V dropped 3 bases and J dropped 1 base, with 9 bases sitting between them. This CDR3 spans 14 amino acids. Germline loops: CDR1 KGHSH, CDR2 LQKENI. CDR3 residues: CASSPDSSNTEAFF. Written as DNA, the CDR3 is TGTGCCAGCTCACCGGACAGTTCGAACACTGAAGCTTTCTTT.

This clonotype showed up many times. This chain links TRBV12-3 or TRBV12-4 with TRBJ2-7, with 8 bases fitting TRBD2. CDR3 length: 16 residues. V shed 5 bases, J shed 0 bases, and the junction held 9 bases outside the gene matches. CDR3 residues: CASSPLGLAGSYEQYF. DNA for the CDR3: TGTGCCAGCAGTCCACTAGGCCTAGCGGGCTCCTACGAGCAGTACTTC.

About this clonotype itself: This likely comes from a read error, as the CDR3 has no conserved phenylalanine or tryptophan at its end. The chain is built from TRBV7-2 and TRBJ1-2; TRBD1 aligns across 7 bases. The length of the CDR3 is 13 residues. The ends lost 5 bases at V and 8 bases at J; junction bases unmatched: 8. Germline V gene lookup returns CDR1 SGHTA and CDR2 FQGNSA. CDR3: CASSPTGCSGYTI. CDR3 in DNA: TGTGCCAGCAGCCCGACAGGGTGCTCGGGCTACACCATC.

This clonotype has just a few counts. The chain uses TRBV12-3 or TRBV12-4 and TRBJ2-7; TRBD1 matches 9 bases. V gave up 3 bases and J gave up 5 bases; unmatched junction bases: 8. The CDR3 has 15 amino acids. The CDR3 protein is CASSFLGTGMNEQYF. The CDR3 DNA is TGTGCCAGCAGTTTTCTCGGGACAGGGATGAACGAGCAGTACTTC.

The chain uses TRBV19 and TRBJ2-5, with D perhaps TRBD1 (6 bases). V lost 8 bases and J lost 5, with 15 bases in between. The CDR3 sequence is 13 residues long. The V gene's germline CDR1 is LNHDA and CDR2 SQIVND (reference sequence). CDR3 loop: CASRSSGAETQYF. The CDR3 region has the DNA TGTGCCAGTCGATCCTCAGGGGCGGAGACCCAGTACTTC.

This clonotype was found a few times. The rearrangement joins TRBV10-3 to TRBJ2-1; D gene uncertain. Deletions cut 2 bases from V and 5 bases from J, with 10 bases between. This CDR3 is built from 14 residues. Germline V CDR1 and CDR2: ENHRY, SYGVKD. The CDR3 reads CAISERTWNNEQFF. In DNA, the CDR3 is TGTGCCATCAGTGAGCGGACCTGGAACAATGAGCAGTTCTTC.

This clonotype was counted only a few times. The J gene is TRBJ2-7, the V gene TRBV7-6, with D possibly called TRBD1 or TRBD2 (5 bases each). Germline loops: CDR1 SGHVS, CDR2 FNYEAQ. The CDR3 has 14 amino acids. V lost 4 bases to trimming and J lost 2 bases, with 12 bases between them. In DNA, the CDR3 is TGTGCCAGCAGCTCACCCGGGACCCCCTACGAGCAGTACTTC. Its protein is CASSSPGTPYEQYF.

This clonotype was seen a few times. The chain uses TRBV19 and TRBJ2-2; 11 nucleotides match TRBD1. Trimming cost V 5 bases and J 7 bases; bases outside gene matches: 9. CDR1 is LNHDA and CDR2 is SQIVND in the germline V gene (reference sequence). The CDR3 spans 16 residues. CDR3 bases: TGTGCCAGTAGTCCCCGGACAGGGGGCTCGGTCGGGGAGCTGTTTTTT. Translated: CASSPRTGGSVGELFF.

This clonotype was counted only a few times. V and J are TRBV20-1 and TRBJ2-2; no clear D. The length of the CDR3 is 14 residues. The ends were cut back, 2 bases at V and 2 bases at J, with 9 bases in the middle. CDR1 is DFQATT, CDR2 SNEGSKA, per germline (reference sequence). The CDR3 DNA reads as TGCAGTGCTAGAAGGACGGACAACACCGGGGAGCTGTTTTTT. It codes for CSARRTDNTGELFF.

As to this clonotype: This sequence may be a read error, since a much larger clone differs from it by one base. This chain connects TRBV19 to TRBJ1-5; D unclear. The CDR3 is 17 residues long. CDR1 and CDR2 (germline): LNHDA, SQIVND (reference sequence). The CDR3 nucleotides read TGTGCCAGTAGTATAAGTGGGAGACCCCGGCCCTTGAAAGCCCAGCCTTTT. Amino acids: CASSISGRPRPLKAQPF.

The chain links TRBV5-6 to TRBJ2-2; 7 bases fit TRBD1. Germline trimming cut 2 bases from V and 5 bases from J; bases unmatched to any gene: 6. This CDR3 has 15 residues. Germline loops: CDR1 SGHDT, CDR2 YYEEEE. The CDR3 region is CASSFKDRPTGELFF. The CDR3 coding sequence is TGTGCCAGCAGCTTTAAGGACAGGCCAACCGGGGAGCTGTTTTTT.

This chain connects TRBV11-1 to TRBJ2-3; TRBD2 matches at 10 bases. This CDR3 is 18 amino acids long. With V trimmed by 1 base and J by 8 bases, 15 bases remained unmatched. CDR1 and CDR2 from the germline V gene are SGHAT and FQDESV (reference sequence). CDR3 region: CASSLVRPSGGAPATQYF. CDR3 in DNA: TGTGCCAGCAGCTTAGTTCGGCCGAGCGGGGGGGCTCCAGCTACGCAGTATTTT.

This clonotype was seen more than once but under ten times. The chain combines TRBV6-6 with TRBJ1-3; D gene ambiguous. V was pared by 0 bases and J by 0 bases, with 6 bases between. Germline lookup yields CDR1 MNHNY and CDR2 SVGAGI (reference sequence). CDR3 length: 15 amino acids. For the CDR3, the DNA is TGTGCCAGCAGTTACTCGAGGAACTCTGGAAACACCATATATTTT. Translated: CASSYSRNSGNTIYF.

In this sample, this clonotype turned up a few times. The chain is built from TRBV27 and TRBJ1-5, with D maybe TRBD1 (5 bases). The CDR3 runs to 15 residues. Germline CDR1 MNHEY, CDR2 SMNVEV (reference sequence). Trimming cost V 6 bases and J 2 bases, with 14 bases left between them. DNA of the CDR3: TGTGCCAGCAGCCCTAGGGGAATGGGCAATCAGCCCCAGCATTTT. Translating it yields CASSPRGMGNQPQHF.

V usage is TRBV14 and J usage is TRBJ2-2, with D unresolved. Germline lookup yields CDR1 SGHDN and CDR2 FVKESK. Trimming left V 1 base short and J 1 base short, with 7 bases between. This CDR3 region has 15 residues. The CDR3 sequence is CASSQVLRNTGELFF. CDR3 sequence (DNA): TGTGCCAGCAGCCAAGTACTGAGGAACACCGGGGAGCTGTTTTTT. Complete variable domain (other parts from reference TRBV14 and TRBJ2-2): EAGVTQFPSHSVIEKGQTVTLRCDPISGHDNLYWYRRVMGKEIKFLLHFVKESKQDESGMPNNRFLAERTGGTYSTLKVQPAELEDSGVYFCASSQVLRNTGELFFGEGSRLTVL.

About this clonotype itself: In this CDR3 the conserved last residue, phenylalanine or tryptophan, is missing, so a read error is likely. This chain uses TRBV20-1 with TRBJ2-3; the D is unclear. The CDR3 is made up of 12 amino acids. Germline V gene data show CDR1 as DFQATT and CDR2 as SNEGSKA (reference sequence). The CDR3 bases are TGCAGTGCGACACAGAGCCCAGATACTCAGTATTTG. Translated: CSATQSPDTQYL.

This clonotype has only a few counts. The chain employs TRBV3-1 and TRBJ2-7; the D is unclear. Germline assignment: CDR1 LGHDT and CDR2 YNNKEL (reference sequence). V was cut by 1 base and J by 3 bases, with 10 bases left in between. The CDR3 is 14 amino acids. In DNA, the CDR3 is TGTGCCAGCAGCCAAGGTCCGGCTTACTACGAGCAGTACTTC. It is translated as CASSQGPAYYEQYF.

J is TRBJ1-2 and V is TRBV2, with TRBD1 matching 9 bases. Germline V gives CDR1 SNHLY, CDR2 FYNNEI. The V segment lost 5 bases and the J segment 4 bases; nucleotides outside the gene matches: 5. The CDR3 has 14 amino acids. CDR3 protein: CASSRAGQGYGYTF. The CDR3 region has the DNA TGTGCCAGCAGTCGCGCGGGACAGGGCTATGGCTACACCTTC.

This clonotype was detected a few times. The chain uses TRBV24-1 and TRBJ2-1; 7 bases are a match to TRBD2. CDR1 and CDR2 from the germline V gene are KGHDR and SFDVKD. The V gene end was trimmed by 1 base and the J gene end by 3 bases; junction bases not matched to a gene: 5. The CDR3 contains 16 residues. In DNA, the CDR3 is TGTGCCACCAGTGATTTCTCCAGCGGGGACTACAATGAGCAGTTCTTC. It specifies CATSDFSSGDYNEQFF.

This clonotype was recorded many times. The chain combines TRBV7-8 with TRBJ1-1; D gene ambiguous. Trimming took off 3 bases at V and 0 bases at J, with 8 bases between the two ends. The germline CDR1 and CDR2 sequences are SGHVS and FQNEAQ. CDR3 length: 14 amino acids. CDR3 amino acids: CASSLGVVNTEAFF. CDR3 nucleotide sequence: TGTGCCAGCAGCTTGGGAGTGGTGAACACTGAAGCTTTCTTT. Full variable domain (remainder filled in from reference TRBV7-8 and TRBJ1-1): GAGVSQSPRYKVAKRGQDVALRCDPISGHVSLFWYQQALGQGPEFLTYFQNEAQLDKSGLPSDRFFAERPEGSVSTLKIQRTQQEDSAVYLCASSLGVVNTEAFFGQGTRLTVV.